These T cell receptor beta chains were read from a single sample in a study of cytomegalovirus exposure and HLA in healthy donors. Sequencing was performed with immunoSEQ multiplex PCR; in TCRdb, only in-frame clones are kept and a portion is missing. The sample lists around 90,000 clones, about 66% seen once, with about 5.4% in the top ten. Source material: PBMCs. The receptors derive from a boy aged 5-17 years in good health and CMV-seropositive. CDR3s include the opening cysteine and the closing phenylalanine or tryptophan. D genes are given only for firm matches. Clone size is stated in some rows and not others, as once, few, many or a class when expanded.

V: TRBV4-1
J: TRBJ2-1
size: -
D: TRBD1
CDR3: CASSQTRADRANNEQFF
DNA: TGCGCCAGCAGCCAGACGCGGGCCGACAGGGCCAACAATGAGCAGTTCTTC

V: TRBV19
J: TRBJ2-3
size: -
D: TRBD1
CDR3: CASSIGQGTDTQYF
DNA: TGTGCCAGTAGTATAGGACAGGGTACCGATACGCAGTATTTT

V: TRBV6-6
J: TRBJ2-3
size: -
D: TRBD2
CDR3: CASSYARLATDTQYF
DNA: TGTGCCAGCAGTTACGCTAGACTAGCCACAGATACGCAGTATTTT

V: TRBV7-9
J: TRBJ2-2
size: few
D: -
CDR3: CASSLIQGNTGELFF
DNA: TGTGCCAGCAGCTTAATACAGGGAAACACCGGGGAGCTGTTTTTT

V: TRBV4-3
J: TRBJ1-1
size: -
D: -
CDR3: CASSHHGRGGWDTEAFF
DNA: TGCGCCAGCAGCCACCACGGGAGGGGGGGGTGGGACACTGAAGCTTTCTTT

V: TRBV7-3
J: TRBJ1-1
size: -
D: -
CDR3: CASSLQGDTEAFF
DNA: TGTGCCAGCAGCTTACAGGGTGACACTGAAGCTTTCTTT

V: TRBV5-1
J: TRBJ2-7
size: -
D: TRBD1
CDR3: CASSWDRRSSYEQYF
DNA: TGCGCCAGCAGCTGGGACAGGAGGAGCTCCTACGAGCAGTACTTC

V: TRBV29-1
J: TRBJ2-2
size: -
D: TRBD2
CDR3: CSVGGGPNTGELFF
DNA: TGCAGCGTTGGGGGAGGGCCGAACACCGGGGAGCTGTTTTTT

V: TRBV30
J: TRBJ1-2
size: few
D: -
CDR3: CAWSVRRDTNYGYTF
DNA: TGTGCCTGGAGTGTACGACGGGACACTAACTATGGCTACACCTTC

V: TRBV5-4
J: TRBJ2-1
size: -
D: TRBD2
CDR3: CASSGTSTYNEQFF
DNA: TGTGCCAGCAGCGGGACTAGTACCTACAATGAGCAGTTCTTC

V: TRBV19
J: TRBJ1-1
size: -
D: -
CDR3: CASSPPGGTEAFF
DNA: TGTGCCAGTAGTCCCCCGGGGGGCACTGAAGCTTTCTTT

V: TRBV2
J: TRBJ2-3
size: -
D: -
CDR3: CASSLDLALTSTDTQYF
DNA: TGTGCCAGCAGCCTCGACCTAGCGTTAACTAGCACAGATACGCAGTATTTT

V: TRBV7-2
J: TRBJ2-7
size: -
D: -
CDR3: CASSPGYEQYF
DNA: TGTGCCAGCAGCCCAGGATACGAGCAGTACTTC

V: TRBV1
J: TRBJ2-7
size: -
D: -
CDR3: CTSSQGRIFYEQYF
DNA: TGCACCAGCAGCCAAGGGCGGATTTTTTACGAGCAGTACTTC

V: TRBV10-1
J: TRBJ2-1
size: few
D: -
CDR3: CASSILTEISYNEQFF
DNA: TGCGCCAGCAGTATCCTCACAGAGATCTCCTACAATGAGCAGTTCTTC

V: TRBV28
J: TRBJ2-7
size: -
D: TRBD2
CDR3: CASSRILAGGPHEQYF
DNA: TGTGCCAGCAGTCGTATACTAGCGGGAGGGCCTCACGAGCAGTACTTC

V: TRBV9
J: TRBJ1-6
size: once
D: TRBD1
CDR3: CASSEGTGEGAPLHF
DNA: TGTGCCAGCAGCGAGGGGACAGGGGAAGGGGCACCCCTCCACTTT

V: TRBV5-1
J: TRBJ2-1
size: -
D: TRBD2
CDR3: CASSSGSGDEQFF
DNA: TGCGCCAGCAGCTCTGGGAGCGGGGATGAGCAGTTCTTC

V: TRBV5-6
J: TRBJ1-1
size: few
D: -
CDR3: CASSFMEGRAEAFF
DNA: TGTGCCAGCAGCTTCATGGAGGGGAGGGCTGAAGCTTTCTTT

V: TRBV7-2
J: TRBJ2-5
size: -
D: TRBD2
CDR3: CASSLVPLAGGPKETQYF
DNA: TGTGCCAGCAGCTTAGTCCCGCTAGCGGGAGGGCCGAAAGAGACCCAGTACTTC

V: TRBV29-1
J: TRBJ2-7
size: -
D: TRBD1
CDR3: CSVGQEWGEQYF
DNA: TGCAGCGTCGGACAGGAGTGGGGCGAGCAGTACTTC

V: TRBV5-1
J: TRBJ2-7
size: -
D: -
CDR3: CASSLGSGDSEQYF
DNA: TGCGCCAGCAGCTTGGGTTCGGGGGATAGCGAGCAGTACTTC

V: TRBV2
J: TRBJ2-1
size: -
D: TRBD1
CDR3: CASKGDRVTEQFF
DNA: TGTGCCAGCAAAGGCGACAGGGTCACTGAGCAGTTCTTC

V: TRBV10-2
J: TRBJ1-1
size: medium-sized
D: -
CDR3: CASRGGNWEAFF
DNA: TGCGCCAGCAGGGGGGGGAATTGGGAAGCTTTCTTT

V: TRBV6-5
J: TRBJ2-1
size: -
D: TRBD2
CDR3: CASNRLAGGPNEQFF
DNA: TGTGCCAGCAATCGGCTAGCGGGGGGGCCCAATGAGCAGTTCTTC

V: TRBV29-1
J: TRBJ1-2
size: few
D: TRBD1
CDR3: CSVSRDRINYGYTF
DNA: TGCAGCGTATCCCGGGACAGGATAAACTATGGCTACACCTTC

V: TRBV30
J: TRBJ2-7
size: -
D: TRBD1
CDR3: CAWSEDRGIEQYF
DNA: TGTGCCTGGAGTGAGGACAGGGGAATCGAGCAGTACTTC

V: TRBV19
J: TRBJ1-2
size: -
D: -
CDR3: CASRDSPAYGYTF
DNA: TGTGCCAGTAGGGACAGTCCCGCCTATGGCTACACCTTC

V: TRBV19
J: TRBJ2-5
size: few
D: -
CDR3: CASSKLADEGETQYF
DNA: TGTGCCAGTAGTAAATTAGCGGATGAGGGGGAGACCCAGTACTTC